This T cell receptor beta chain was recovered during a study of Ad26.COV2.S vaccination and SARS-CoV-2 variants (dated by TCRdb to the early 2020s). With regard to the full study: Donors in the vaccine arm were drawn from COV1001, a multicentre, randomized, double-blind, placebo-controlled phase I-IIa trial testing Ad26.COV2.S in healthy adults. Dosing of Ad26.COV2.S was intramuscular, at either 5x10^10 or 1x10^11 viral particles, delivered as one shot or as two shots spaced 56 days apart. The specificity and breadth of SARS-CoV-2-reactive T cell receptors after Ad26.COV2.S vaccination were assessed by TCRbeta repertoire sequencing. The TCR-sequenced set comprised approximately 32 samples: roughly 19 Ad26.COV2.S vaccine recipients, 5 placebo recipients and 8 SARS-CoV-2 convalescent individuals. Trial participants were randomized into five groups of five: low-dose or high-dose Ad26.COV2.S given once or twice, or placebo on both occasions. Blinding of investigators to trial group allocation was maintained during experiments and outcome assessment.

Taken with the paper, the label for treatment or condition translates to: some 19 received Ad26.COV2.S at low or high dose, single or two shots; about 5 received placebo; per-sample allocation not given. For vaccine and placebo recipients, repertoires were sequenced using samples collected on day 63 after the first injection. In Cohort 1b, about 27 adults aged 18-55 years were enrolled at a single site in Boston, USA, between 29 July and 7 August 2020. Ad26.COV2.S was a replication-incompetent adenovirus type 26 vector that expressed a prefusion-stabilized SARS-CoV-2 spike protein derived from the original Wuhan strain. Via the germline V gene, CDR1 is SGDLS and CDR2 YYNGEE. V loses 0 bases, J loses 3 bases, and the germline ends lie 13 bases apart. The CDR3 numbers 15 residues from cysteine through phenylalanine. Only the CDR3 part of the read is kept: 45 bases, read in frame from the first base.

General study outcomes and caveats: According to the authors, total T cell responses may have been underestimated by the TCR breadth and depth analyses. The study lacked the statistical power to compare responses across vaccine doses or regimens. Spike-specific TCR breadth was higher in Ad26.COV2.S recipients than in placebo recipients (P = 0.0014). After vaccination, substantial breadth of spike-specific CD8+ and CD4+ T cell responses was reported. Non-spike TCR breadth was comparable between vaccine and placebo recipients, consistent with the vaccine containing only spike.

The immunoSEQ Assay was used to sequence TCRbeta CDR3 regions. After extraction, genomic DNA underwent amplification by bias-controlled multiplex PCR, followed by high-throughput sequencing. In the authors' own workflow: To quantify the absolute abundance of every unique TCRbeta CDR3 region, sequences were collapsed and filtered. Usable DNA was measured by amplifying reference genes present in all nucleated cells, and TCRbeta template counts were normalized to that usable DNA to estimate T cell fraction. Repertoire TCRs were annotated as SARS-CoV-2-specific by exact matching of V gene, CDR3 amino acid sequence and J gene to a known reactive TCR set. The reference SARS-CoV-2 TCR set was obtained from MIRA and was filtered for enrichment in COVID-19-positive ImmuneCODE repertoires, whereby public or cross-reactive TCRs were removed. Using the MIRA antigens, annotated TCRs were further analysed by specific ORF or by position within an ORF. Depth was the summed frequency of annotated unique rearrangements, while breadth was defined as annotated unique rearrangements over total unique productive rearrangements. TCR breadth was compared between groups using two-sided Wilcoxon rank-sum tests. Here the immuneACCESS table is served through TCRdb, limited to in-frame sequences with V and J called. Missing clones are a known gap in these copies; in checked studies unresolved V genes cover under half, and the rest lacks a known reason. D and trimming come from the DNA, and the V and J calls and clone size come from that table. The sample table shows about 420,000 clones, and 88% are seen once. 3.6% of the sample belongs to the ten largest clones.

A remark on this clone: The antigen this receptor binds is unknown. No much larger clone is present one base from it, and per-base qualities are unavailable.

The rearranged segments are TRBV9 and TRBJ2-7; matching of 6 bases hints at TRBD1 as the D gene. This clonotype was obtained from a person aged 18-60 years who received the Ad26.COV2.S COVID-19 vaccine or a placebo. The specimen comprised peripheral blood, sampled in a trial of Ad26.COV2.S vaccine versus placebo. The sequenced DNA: TGTGCCAGCAGCGTAGGCAGGGGCCACGACTACGAGCAGTACTTC. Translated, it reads CASSVGRGHDYEQYF.